This TCR beta chain was found in a study of T cells in tuberculosis. Cells were sorted from thawed PBMC rested overnight and stained with GMM-loaded CD1B tetramer, viability dye and anti-CD3. The lipid loaded on the CD1B tetramers was C32 glucose monomycolate from Rhodococcus equi. Sequenced by immunoSEQ multiplex PCR; TCRdb stores in-frame clones only, minus some. The sample includes nearly 60,000 clones, nearly 90% of them seen just once. This TCR derives from an adult woman with latent tuberculosis. Sequenced sample: CD1b-GMM tetramer-negative cells sorted from PBMCs.

CDR3 protein: CASSHRPGQGFVGEQFF. CDR3 DNA: TGTGCCAGCAGCCACCGTCCGGGACAGGGATTTGTTGGTGAGCAGTTCTTC. The chain links TRBV5-6 to TRBJ2-1; 9 positions match TRBD1. The CDR3 length is 17 residues. The V gene's germline CDR1 is SGHDT and CDR2 YYEEEE. V lost 4 bases, J lost 9 bases, and 17 bases stayed unmatched. Supplemented by reference TRBV5-6 and TRBJ2-1, the full variable domain reads DAGVTQSPTHLIKTRGQQVTLRCSPKSGHDTVSWYQQALGQGPQFIFQYYEEEERQRGNFPDRFSGHQFPNYSSELNVNALLLGDSALYLCASSHRPGQGFVGEQFFGPGTRLTVL.